These 15 T cell receptor beta chains came from one sample sequenced in a study of T cell responses to AZD1222 COVID-19 vaccine. Only in-frame clones appear in the TCRdb table, and some are missing; sequencing was by immunoSEQ multiplex PCR. The sample has more than 70,000 clones, about 85% seen once. Material: peripheral blood, obtained on day 0 of AZD1222 vaccination. All receptors come from an adult in good health.

The table lists this clone with a few counts. The gene calls are TRBV7-2 and TRBJ2-7; D not resolved. The CDR3 runs 14 residues. CDR1 and CDR2 from the germline V gene are SGHTA and FQGNSA. V gave up 6 bases and J gave up 2 bases, with 14 bases separating them. CDR3 in amino acids: CASSFSDGTYEQYF. The CDR3 nucleotides are TGTGCCAGCAGTTTCTCGGACGGTACCTACGAGCAGTACTTC.

The J gene is TRBJ1-5, the V gene TRBV12-3 or TRBV12-4; maybe TRBD1 (6 bases). V lost 5 bases, J lost 6 bases, and 8 bases lay in between. The CDR3 has 12 residues. This chain's CDR3 is CASSIQGQPQHF. CDR3 bases: TGTGCCAGCAGTATACAGGGTCAGCCCCAGCATTTT.

This chain connects TRBV24-1 to TRBJ1-2; D may be TRBD1 (6 bases). Trimming removed 5 bases from V and 1 base from J, with 13 bases in between. The germline V gene has CDR1 KGHDR and CDR2 SFDVKD. This CDR3 has 15 amino acids. CDR3 coding DNA: TGTGCCACCAGTGCCAAAGGGGGGGTTAACTATGGCTACACCTTC. It encodes CATSAKGGVNYGYTF.

This clone has only one observation. The gene calls are TRBV10-3 and TRBJ1-1; the D is unclear. This CDR3 is 16 amino acids long. V was trimmed by 4 bases and J by 0 bases, leaving 15 bases between them. CDR1 is ENHRY, CDR2 SYGVKD, per germline. The CDR3 sequence: CAISVRPGPLNTEAFF. The CDR3 nucleotides are TGTGCCATCAGTGTCCGCCCCGGACCGCTGAACACTGAAGCTTTCTTT.

The CDR3 nucleotides are TGTGCCAGCAGTTACTCGGCTCAGGCGAACTATGGCTACACCTTC. Its protein is CASSYSAQANYGYTF. The V call is TRBV6-5, the J call TRBJ1-2; D is ambiguous. Trimming took 0 bases from V and 2 from J, leaving 10 bases between them. The CDR3 is 15 amino acids. Germline CDR1 is MNHEY and CDR2 is SVGAGI.

In this sample, this clone turned up a few times. This chain uses TRBV18 with TRBJ2-1; TRBD2 matches at 16 bases. This CDR3 has 18 amino acids. J lost 6 bases, V lost 0 bases, and 5 bases had no gene match. Germline V gene sequence: CDR1 KGHSH, CDR2 LQKENI. This CDR3 is CASSPPGLAGGLTNEQFF. The CDR3 DNA is TGTGCCAGCTCACCACCGGGACTAGCGGGGGGGCTCACCAATGAGCAGTTCTTC. The full variable domain, completed using reference TRBV18 and TRBJ2-1, is NAGVMQNPRHLVRRRGQEARLRCSPMKGHSHVYWYRQLPEEGLKFMVYLQKENIIDESGMPKERFSAEFPKEGPSILRIQQVVRGDSAAYFCASSPPGLAGGLTNEQFFGPGTRLTVL.

The rearrangement uses TRBV2 and TRBJ2-3, with 12 bases lining up with TRBD2. The J segment lost 2 bases and the V segment lost 8 bases, leaving 5 bases of the junction unmatched. Germline V lookup: CDR1 SNHLY, CDR2 FYNNEI. CDR3 size: 15 residues. This CDR3 reads CASGRTSGDTDTQYF. Written as DNA, the CDR3 is TGTGCCAGCGGACGGACTAGCGGGGACACAGATACGCAGTATTTT.

The chain couples TRBV27 to TRBJ2-3, with TRBD2 matching 9 bases. This CDR3 is built from 15 residues. The germline V gene has CDR1 MNHEY and CDR2 SMNVEV (reference sequence). Unmatched junction bases numbered 6, after V lost 6 bases and J lost 2 bases. CDR3 region: CASSLAGLNTDTQYF. The CDR3 DNA reads TGTGCCAGCAGCCTAGCGGGGCTTAACACAGATACGCAGTATTTT.

This clone was detected once. The CDR3: CASSLPGQVHGDGYTF. The CDR3 DNA sequence: TGTGCCAGCAGCCTACCGGGACAGGTTCACGGGGATGGCTACACCTTC. This chain links TRBV6-6 with TRBJ1-2; 8 bases are shared with TRBD1. Germline CDR1 and CDR2: MNHNY and SVGAGI (reference sequence). The V segment lost 6 bases and the J segment 6 bases; nucleotides outside the gene matches: 15. This CDR3 comprises 16 residues.

V usage is TRBV6-6 and J usage is TRBJ2-1; 8 bases fit TRBD1. This CDR3 spans 14 amino acids. V lost 7 bases and J lost 2; bases outside the gene matches: 4. Per germline, CDR1 MNHNY and CDR2 SVGAGI (reference sequence). The CDR3 nucleotides are TGTGCCAGCATCCCGGGACAGGCCTACAATGAGCAGTTCTTC. It yields the protein CASIPGQAYNEQFF.

This clone has more than one count but fewer than ten. The chain recombines TRBV2 with TRBJ1-1; D remains ambiguous. The germline CDR1 and CDR2 sequences are SNHLY and FYNNEI. This CDR3 comprises 13 residues. Between the trimmed V and J ends, which lost 7 bases and 1 base, there was a span of 10 bases. The CDR3 DNA follows: TGTGCCAGCAAGAGGAACCAGAACACTGAAGCTTTCTTT. It yields the protein CASKRNQNTEAFF.

The CDR3 DNA sequence: TGTGCCACCAGCAGTGGGGTTGGCAATCAGCCCCAGCATTTT. As protein: CATSSGVGNQPQHF. The rearrangement links TRBV15 to TRBJ1-5; D gene uncertain. CDR1 and CDR2 from the germline V gene are LNHNV and YYDKDF (reference sequence). Trimming pared 3 bases from V and 2 bases from J, leaving 8 bases between. This CDR3 has 14 amino acids.

This rearrangement joins TRBV12-5 to TRBJ1-1; D gene ambiguous. The CDR3 is made up of 14 amino acids. The ends were cut back, 3 bases at V and 3 bases at J, with 11 bases in the middle. Germline V gene sequence: CDR1 LGHNT, CDR2 FRNRAP. The CDR3 DNA reads TGTGCTAGTGGTTTCGAGGATTCGTACACTGAAGCTTTCTTT. Its protein is CASGFEDSYTEAFF.

The V call is TRBV7-2, the J call TRBJ1-6; 8 nucleotides agree with TRBD1. The CDR3 spans 16 residues. Looked up from germline, CDR1 is SGHTA and CDR2 is FQGNSA. V trimming: 4 bases; J trimming: 12 bases; junction bases outside the gene matches: 14. CDR3 amino acids: CASSSADRAFGGPLHF. DNA of the CDR3: TGTGCCAGCAGCTCAGCGGACAGGGCCTTCGGGGGACCCCTCCACTTT.

This sequence joins TRBV12-3 or TRBV12-4 and TRBJ2-3; D might be TRBD1 or TRBD2, each matching 8 bases. The CDR3 is made up of 13 amino acids. V was cut by 6 bases and J by 8 bases, with 15 bases left in between. This CDR3 reads CASRGQAGGTQYF. The CDR3 bases are TGTGCCAGCAGGGGACAGGCGGGGGGTACGCAGTATTTT.